A selection of T cell receptor beta chains follows, all from one sample in a study of cytomegalovirus exposure and HLA in healthy donors. Clones were read by immunoSEQ multiplex PCR, and TCRdb kept only the in-frame ones, dropping some. The sample holds around 140,000 clones; about two thirds are singletons and the top ten take about 2.6%. Sequenced input: PBMCs. Receptors were obtained from a woman between 35 and 50 years old in good health and CMV-seronegative. CDR3s include the opening cysteine and the closing phenylalanine or tryptophan. A D gene is named only where the DNA matches it firmly. Size values are once, few and many counts, or a class for expanded clones, and some rows have none.

TRBD1	.	TRBV7-6	TRBJ1-3	CASSQRTGPGNTIYF	TGTGCCAGCAGCCAACGGACAGGGCCAGGAAACACCATATATTTT
.	.	TRBV2	TRBJ1-5	CASSPQGLNQAQHF	TGTGCCAGCAGTCCCCAGGGACTGAATCAGGCCCAGCATTTT
.	few	TRBV7-8	TRBJ1-1	CASTKRGGTEAFF	TGTGCCAGCACCAAGAGGGGGGGCACTGAAGCTTTCTTT
.	.	TRBV7-9	TRBJ1-2	CASSLARGGKGNGYTF	TGTGCCAGCAGCTTAGCGAGAGGGGGAAAGGGGAATGGCTACACCTTC
TRBD2	.	TRBV18	TRBJ2-3	CASSQFHLAGDDTQYF	TGTGCCAGCTCACAATTCCATCTAGCGGGGGACGATACGCAGTATTTT
.	few	TRBV28	TRBJ2-1	CATGRQGGRNEQFF	TGTGCCACCGGGAGACAGGGCGGCCGGAATGAGCAGTTCTTC
.	.	TRBV5-4	TRBJ1-1	CASSLSERNTEAFF	TGTGCCAGCAGCTTGTCTGAGCGAAACACTGAAGCTTTCTTT
TRBD1	few	TRBV10-1	TRBJ2-1	CASSDRDRLNNEQFF	TGCGCCAGCAGTGACCGGGACAGGTTGAACAATGAGCAGTTCTTC
.	.	TRBV29-1	TRBJ1-2	CSVAGVYGYTF	TGCAGCGTTGCAGGGGTCTATGGCTACACCTTC
.	.	TRBV28	TRBJ2-3	CASQYPGSTDTQYF	TGTGCCAGCCAATATCCGGGATCCACAGATACGCAGTATTTT
TRBD1	.	TRBV6-1	TRBJ1-2	CASSEAGQGGYGYTF	TGTGCCAGCAGTGAAGCGGGACAGGGTGGCTATGGCTACACCTTC
.	once	TRBV5-6	TRBJ1-2	CASSLAISTTLYGYTF	TGTGCCAGCAGCTTGGCGATCTCAACAACCCTCTATGGCTACACCTTC
TRBD1	once	TRBV2	TRBJ1-4	CASSTGGAAEKLFF	TGTGCCAGCAGTACAGGGGGCGCGGCTGAAAAACTGTTTTTT
.	once	TRBV5-8	TRBJ1-5	CASSAEGRSNQPQHF	TGTGCCAGCAGCGCCGAGGGCCGTAGCAATCAGCCCCAGCATTTT
.	.	TRBV7-2	TRBJ2-3	CASSLVGGGPYTQYF	TGTGCCAGCAGCTTAGTGGGAGGGGGGCCTTATACGCAGTATTTT
TRBD1	.	TRBV6-5	TRBJ1-6	CASSSGQGAYSPLHF	TGTGCCAGCAGTTCCGGACAGGGGGCTTACTCACCCCTCCACTTT
TRBD2	.	TRBV7-2	TRBJ2-2	CASSLNSGGASGELFF	TGTGCCAGCAGCTTAAATAGCGGGGGGGCTAGCGGGGAGCTGTTTTTT
TRBD1	few	TRBV11-2	TRBJ2-7	CASSAGSTGGREQYF	TGTGCCAGCAGCGCTGGGTCGACAGGGGGCAGGGAGCAGTACTTC
TRBD2	.	TRBV6-4	TRBJ2-3	CASSDSASGGTDTQYF	TGTGCCAGCAGTGACTCGGCTAGCGGGGGTACAGATACGCAGTATTTT
.	.	TRBV4-1	TRBJ1-6	CASSQGPFPGNSPLHF	TGCGCCAGCAGCCAAGGACCTTTTCCGGGGAATTCACCCCTCCACTTT
.	few	TRBV18	TRBJ1-1	CASSPGQGNTEAFF	TGTGCCAGCTCACCTGGGCAGGGTAACACTGAAGCTTTCTTT
.	.	TRBV7-2	TRBJ1-5	CASSFQNQPQHF	TGTGCCAGCAGCTTTCAGAATCAGCCCCAGCATTTT
.	.	TRBV30	TRBJ1-2	CACHNSGQLAYGYTF	TGTGCCTGCCATAACTCTGGACAGTTGGCCTATGGCTACACCTTC
.	.	TRBV6-1	TRBJ1-6	CASSEAAIGSPLHF	TGTGCCAGCAGTGAAGCGGCCATCGGGTCACCCCTCCACTTT
.	.	TRBV10-2	TRBJ1-2	CASSESNMGISGYTF	TGCGCCAGCAGTGAGTCGAATATGGGCATCAGCGGCTACACCTTC
.	.	TRBV14	TRBJ2-3	CASSPRPLARTDTQYF	TGTGCCAGCAGCCCTCGTCCCCTAGCGAGAACAGATACGCAGTATTTT
TRBD1	.	TRBV18	TRBJ1-1	CASSPRRGGQAVTEAFF	TGTGCCAGCTCACCACGAAGGGGGGGACAGGCGGTCACTGAAGCTTTCTTT
.	few	TRBV30	TRBJ1-2	CAWSELNRFAAGKYGYTF	TGTGCCTGGAGTGAATTGAACCGGTTTGCGGCGGGAAAGTATGGCTACACCTTC
TRBD2	few	TRBV4-1	TRBJ2-7	CASSQALAGGFYEQYF	TGCGCCAGCAGCCAGGCTCTAGCGGGGGGATTCTACGAGCAGTACTTC
TRBD2	.	TRBV7-2	TRBJ2-3	CASSGGDTDTQYF	TGTGCCAGTTCGGGGGGGGACACAGATACGCAGTATTTT
.	few	TRBV5-1	TRBJ1-1	CASSFWTVENTEAFF	TGCGCCAGCAGCTTTTGGACAGTGGAGAACACTGAAGCTTTCTTT
.	.	TRBV20-1	TRBJ1-1	CSAGTGTEAFF	TGCAGTGCGGGAACAGGGACTGAAGCTTTCTTT
TRBD1	.	TRBV7-2	TRBJ1-3	CASSRRQGSGNTIYF	TGTGCCAGCAGCAGACGACAGGGCTCTGGAAACACCATATATTTT
.	.	TRBV30	TRBJ1-5	CAWSVSTLQPQHF	TGTGCCTGGAGTGTAAGCACGTTGCAGCCCCAGCATTTT